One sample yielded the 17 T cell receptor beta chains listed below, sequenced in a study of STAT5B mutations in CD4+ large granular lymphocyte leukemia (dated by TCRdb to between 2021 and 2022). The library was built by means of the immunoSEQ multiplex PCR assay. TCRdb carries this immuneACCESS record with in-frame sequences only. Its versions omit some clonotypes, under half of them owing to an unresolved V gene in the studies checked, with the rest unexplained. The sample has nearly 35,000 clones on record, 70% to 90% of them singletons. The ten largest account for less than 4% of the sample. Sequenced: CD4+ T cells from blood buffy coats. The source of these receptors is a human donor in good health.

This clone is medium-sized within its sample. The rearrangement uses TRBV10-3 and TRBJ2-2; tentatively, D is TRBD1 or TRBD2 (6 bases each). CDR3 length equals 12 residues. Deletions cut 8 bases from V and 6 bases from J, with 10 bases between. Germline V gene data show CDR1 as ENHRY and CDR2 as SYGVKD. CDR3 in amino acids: CAIGGLAGELFF. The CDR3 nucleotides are TGTGCCATCGGGGGGCTTGCCGGGGAGCTGTTTTTT.

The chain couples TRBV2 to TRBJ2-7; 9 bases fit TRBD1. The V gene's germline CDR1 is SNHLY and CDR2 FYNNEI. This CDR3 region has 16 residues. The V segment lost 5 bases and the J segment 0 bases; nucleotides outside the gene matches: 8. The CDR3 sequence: CASSTARDRVSYEQYF. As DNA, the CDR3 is TGTGCCAGCAGTACTGCCCGGGACAGGGTCTCCTACGAGCAGTACTTC.

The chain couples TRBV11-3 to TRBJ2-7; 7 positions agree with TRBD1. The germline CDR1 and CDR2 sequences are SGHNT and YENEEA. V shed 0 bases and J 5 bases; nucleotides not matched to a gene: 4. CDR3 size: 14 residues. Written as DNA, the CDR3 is TGTGCCAGCAGCTTAGACGGCACAGGGGACGAGCAGTACTTC. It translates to CASSLDGTGDEQYF.

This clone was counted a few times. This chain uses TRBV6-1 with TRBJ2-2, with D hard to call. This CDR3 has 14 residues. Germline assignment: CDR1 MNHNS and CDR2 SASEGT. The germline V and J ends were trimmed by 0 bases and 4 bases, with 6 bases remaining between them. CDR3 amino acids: CASSEARLTGELFF. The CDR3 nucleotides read TGTGCCAGCAGTGAAGCAAGACTCACCGGGGAGCTGTTTTTT.

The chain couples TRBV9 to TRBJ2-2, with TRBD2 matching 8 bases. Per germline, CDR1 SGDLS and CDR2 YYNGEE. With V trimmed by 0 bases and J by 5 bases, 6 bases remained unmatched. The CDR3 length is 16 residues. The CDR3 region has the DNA TGTGCCAGCAGCGTAGCGGGACTAGTAAATACCGGGGAGCTGTTTTTT. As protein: CASSVAGLVNTGELFF.

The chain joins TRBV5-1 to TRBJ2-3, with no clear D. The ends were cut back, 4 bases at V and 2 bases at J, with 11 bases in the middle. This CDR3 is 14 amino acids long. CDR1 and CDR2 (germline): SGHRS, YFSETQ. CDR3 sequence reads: CASSADHSTDTQYF. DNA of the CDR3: TGCGCCAGCAGCGCGGACCATTCCACAGATACGCAGTATTTT. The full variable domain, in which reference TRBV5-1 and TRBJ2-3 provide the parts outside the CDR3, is KAGVTQTPRYLIKTRGQQVTLSCSPISGHRSVSWYQQTPGQGLQFLFEYFSETQRNKGNFPGRFSGRQFSNSRSEMNVSTLELGDSALYLCASSADHSTDTQYFGPGTRLTVL.

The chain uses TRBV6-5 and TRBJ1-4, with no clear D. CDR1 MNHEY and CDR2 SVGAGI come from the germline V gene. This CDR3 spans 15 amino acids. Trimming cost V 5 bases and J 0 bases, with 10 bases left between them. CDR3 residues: CASSPDGATNEKLFF. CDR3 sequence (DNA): TGTGCCAGCAGTCCAGACGGTGCAACTAATGAAAAACTGTTTTTT.

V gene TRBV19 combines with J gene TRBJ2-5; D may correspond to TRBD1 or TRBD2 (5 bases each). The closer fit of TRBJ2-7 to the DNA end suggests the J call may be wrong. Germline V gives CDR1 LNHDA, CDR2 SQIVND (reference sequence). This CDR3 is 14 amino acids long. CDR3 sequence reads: CASSTGTGPYEQYF. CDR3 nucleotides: TGTGCCAGTAGTACCGGGACGGGGCCCTACGAGCAGTACTTC.

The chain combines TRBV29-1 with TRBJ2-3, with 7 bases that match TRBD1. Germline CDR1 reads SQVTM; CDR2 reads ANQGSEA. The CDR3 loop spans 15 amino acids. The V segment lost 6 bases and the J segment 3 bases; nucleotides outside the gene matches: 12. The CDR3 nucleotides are TGCAGCGTGACCACAATACAGGGGAAGACAGATACGCAGTATTTT. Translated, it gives CSVTTIQGKTDTQYF.

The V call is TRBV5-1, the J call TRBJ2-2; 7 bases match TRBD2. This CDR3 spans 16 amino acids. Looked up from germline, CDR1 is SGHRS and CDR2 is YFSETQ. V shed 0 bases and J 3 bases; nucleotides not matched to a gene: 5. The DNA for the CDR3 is TGCGCCAGCAGCTTGGCGGGGGGATCGGACACCGGGGAGCTGTTTTTT. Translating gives CASSLAGGSDTGELFF.

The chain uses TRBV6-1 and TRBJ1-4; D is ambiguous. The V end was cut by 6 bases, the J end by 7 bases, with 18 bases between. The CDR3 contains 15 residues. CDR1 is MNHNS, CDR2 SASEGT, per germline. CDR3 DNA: TGTGCCAGCAGGCCCCCGGGTAGGAGAAGTGAAAAACTGTTTTTT. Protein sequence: CASRPPGRRSEKLFF.

The CDR3 region is CASSVGGLGYGYTF. The CDR3 coding sequence is TGTGCCAGCAGCGTAGGGGGGCTCGGCTATGGCTACACCTTC. The chain recombines TRBV9 with TRBJ1-2; tentatively, D is TRBD1 (6 bases). The CDR3 consists of 14 residues. V was cut by 0 bases and J by 4 bases, with 10 bases left in between. The germline CDR1 and CDR2 sequences are SGDLS and YYNGEE.

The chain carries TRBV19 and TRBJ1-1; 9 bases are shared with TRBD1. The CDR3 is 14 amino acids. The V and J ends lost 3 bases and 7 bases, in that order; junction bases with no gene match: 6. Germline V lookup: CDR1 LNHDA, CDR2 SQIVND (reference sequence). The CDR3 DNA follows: TGTGCCAGTAGTATGGGGGACAGGGTTCGTGAAGCTTTCTTT. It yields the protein CASSMGDRVREAFF.

The CDR3 DNA reads TGTGCCATCAGTGAGTCGTCAGACCCCCCCTATGGCTACACCTTC. Protein sequence: CAISESSDPPYGYTF. The chain combines TRBV10-3 with TRBJ1-2; no reliable D call. There are 15 residues in the CDR3. The V gene lost 0 bases and the J gene lost 4 bases, with 12 bases spanning the gap. Germline CDR1 and CDR2: ENHRY and SYGVKD.

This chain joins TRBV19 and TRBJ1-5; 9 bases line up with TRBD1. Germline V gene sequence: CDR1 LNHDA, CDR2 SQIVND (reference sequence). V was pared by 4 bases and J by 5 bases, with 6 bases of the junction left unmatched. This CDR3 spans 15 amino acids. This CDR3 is CASSTLTGGDQPQHF. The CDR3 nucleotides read TGTGCCAGTAGTACCTTGACAGGGGGTGATCAGCCCCAGCATTTT.

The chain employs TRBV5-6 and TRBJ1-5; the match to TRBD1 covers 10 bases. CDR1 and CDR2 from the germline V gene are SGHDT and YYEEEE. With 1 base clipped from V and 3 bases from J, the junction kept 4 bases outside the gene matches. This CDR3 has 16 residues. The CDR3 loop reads CASSLFGQGDNQPQHF. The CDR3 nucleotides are TGTGCCAGCAGCTTGTTTGGACAGGGGGACAATCAGCCCCAGCATTTT.

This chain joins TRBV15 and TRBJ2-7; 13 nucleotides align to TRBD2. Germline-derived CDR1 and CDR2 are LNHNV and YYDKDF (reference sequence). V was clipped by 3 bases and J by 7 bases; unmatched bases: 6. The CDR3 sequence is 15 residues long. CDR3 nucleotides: TGTGCCACCAGCAGTGGACTAGCGGGAGTCGGAGAGCAGTACTTC. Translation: CATSSGLAGVGEQYF.